These T cell receptor beta chains were read from a single sample in a study of T-cell memory formation after mild COVID-19. TCRdb processed the 5' RACE reads anew with MiXCR; each CDR3 protein has one entry. Among tens of thousands of distinct CDR3 sequences listed, about 6% were seen once. The sample consisted of PBMCs or a T cell subset sorted from them (not recorded which). The receptors derive from an adult who had mild COVID-19 (a few samples of this study predate the infection). Cell type and time point are not known. Each CDR3 is given with its conserved first and last residue. A D gene is named only where the DNA matches it firmly. Clone size is stated in some rows and not others, as once, few, many or a class when expanded.

D gene,J gene,V gene,clone size,CDR3 DNA,CDR3 protein
.,TRBJ2-1,TRBV21-1,.,TGTGCCAGCAGCAAAGGATCCTTTCTCCTAGGCAATGAGCAGTTCTTC,CASSKGSFLLGNEQFF
TRBD1,TRBJ1-6,TRBV27,few,TGTGCCAGCAGTACCCAGACAGGGTTCGGCCCCCTCCACTTT,CASSTQTGFGPLHF
TRBD2,TRBJ2-5,TRBV3-1,.,TGTGCCAGCAGCCCCCCAGCGGGGGGGCGGGAGACCCAGTACTTC,CASSPPAGGRETQYF
.,TRBJ2-7,TRBV6-6,few,TGTGCCAGCAGTTACGGTGGAGGGGCCACTTACGAGCAGTACTTC,CASSYGGGATYEQYF
.,TRBJ1-2,TRBV29-1,few,TGCAGCGTTGGGGGGATGAACTATGGCTACACCTTC,CSVGGMNYGYTF
.,TRBJ2-1,TRBV12-3/TRBV12-4,.,TGTGCCAGCAGTTTAGACCTCGGGCATGAGCAGTTCTTC,CASSLDLGHEQFF
TRBD2,TRBJ2-1,TRBV7-2,few,TGTGCCAGCAGCCTTAGCGGGGGGACCTACAATGAGCAGTTCTTC,CASSLSGGTYNEQFF
.,TRBJ2-1,TRBV5-6,.,TGTGCCAGCAATTTGGCAGCCGACAATGAGCAGTTCTTC,CASNLAADNEQFF
.,TRBJ1-1,TRBV19,.,TGTGCCAGTAGTGGCAGGGCGGTCACTGAAGCTTTCTTT,CASSGRAVTEAFF
.,TRBJ1-2,TRBV30,few,TGTGCCTGGAGTGGGGGTTGGTATGGCTACACCTTC,CAWSGGWYGYTF
TRBD1,TRBJ2-6,TRBV18,.,TGTGCCAGCTCACCATCAAGACAGGGCGGCGCTGGGGCCAACGTCCTGACTTTC,CASSPSRQGGAGANVLTF
.,TRBJ2-7,TRBV7-6,many,TGTGCCAGCAGCTCGCAGGTATCGCACCCAGGGAACTACGAGCAGTACTTC,CASSSQVSHPGNYEQYF
.,TRBJ1-6,TRBV15,.,TGTGCCACCAGCAGAGCGCAGGGAGATAATTCACCCCTCCACTTT,CATSRAQGDNSPLHF
TRBD1,TRBJ2-1,TRBV12-3/TRBV12-4,many,TGTGCCAGCAGTTTAGTGACAGGGGGTACCTACAATGAGCAGTTCTTC,CASSLVTGGTYNEQFF
.,TRBJ2-3,TRBV18,few,TGTGCCAGCTCACCAGACTACCTCAGCACAGATACGCAGTATTTT,CASSPDYLSTDTQYF
.,TRBJ2-4,TRBV7-2,many,TGTGCCAGCAGCTCGAGCAGGGTAGCCAAAAACATTCAGTACTTC,CASSSSRVAKNIQYF
TRBD1,TRBJ1-5,TRBV6-1,.,TGTGCCAGCACTGAAAGCCTCAGGACAGGGAATCAGCCCCAGCATTTT,CASTESLRTGNQPQHF
.,TRBJ1-5,TRBV7-9,medium-sized,TGTGCCAGCAGCTTAGGAGGGATTCGAGCGGAGCCCCAGCATTTT,CASSLGGIRAEPQHF
TRBD2,TRBJ2-1,TRBV24-1,many,TGTGCCACCAGTGATTCGACGACTAGCGGGAATGAGCAGTTCTTC,CATSDSTTSGNEQFF
.,TRBJ2-7,TRBV12-5,many,TGTGCTAGTCAATTAGACCGCGGCGAGCAGTACTTC,CASQLDRGEQYF
.,TRBJ1-3,TRBV12-3/TRBV12-4,.,TGTGCCAGCAGTTTAGTAGGCAGTGGAAACACCATATATTTT,CASSLVGSGNTIYF
.,TRBJ2-5,TRBV19,.,TGTGCCAGTAGTGGGCGGGGGCTAGGAGCAGAGACCCAGTACTTC,CASSGRGLGAETQYF
.,TRBJ2-3,TRBV3-1,many,TGTGCCAGCAGCTACAGACTCGCAGATACGCAGTATTTT,CASSYRLADTQYF
TRBD1,TRBJ2-1,TRBV6-6,many,TGTGCCAGCAGTCCCCGGACAGGGCTTTCCTACAATGAGCAGTTCTTC,CASSPRTGLSYNEQFF
.,TRBJ2-1,TRBV11-3,few,TGTGCCAGCAGCGACCTCGGGGAGCAGTTCTTC,CASSDLGEQFF
.,TRBJ2-1,TRBV18,many,TGTGCCAGCTCACCACCAAATCGGGACGGCAGAGGTGAGCAGTTCTTC,CASSPPNRDGRGEQFF
TRBD2,TRBJ2-3,TRBV10-3,.,TGTGCCATCAGTGCAGGAGCGGGGGGGCCGGATACGCAGTATTTT,CAISAGAGGPDTQYF
.,TRBJ2-2,TRBV30,many,TGTGCCTGGAGTGGGGCGAGAGGGAACACCGGGGAGCTGTTTTTT,CAWSGARGNTGELFF
TRBD2,TRBJ2-5,TRBV7-9,.,TGTGCCAGCTCCCTGGCGGGAGAAGCACAAGAGACCCAGTACTTC,CASSLAGEAQETQYF
.,TRBJ2-7,TRBV10-3,few,TGTGCCATCACCCATCAAGGAACCTACGAGCAGTACTTC,CAITHQGTYEQYF
.,TRBJ2-5,TRBV6-5,.,TGTGCCAGCAGTCCGACTAGTTGGGAGACCCAGTACTTC,CASSPTSWETQYF
.,TRBJ1-1,TRBV24-1,.,TGTGCCACCAGTTCAGGAGGGCCTTACACTGAAGCTTTCTTT,CATSSGGPYTEAFF
TRBD1,TRBJ1-6,TRBV7-9,many,TGTGCCAGCAGTGGACAGGGCACCGGAGACGTCCACTTT,CASSGQGTGDVHF
.,TRBJ2-3,TRBV5-1,medium-sized,TGCGCCAGCAGCTTGGCCGGATCCACAGATACGCAGTATTTT,CASSLAGSTDTQYF
.,TRBJ1-1,TRBV5-1,many,TGCGCCAGCACCGACCCTCGACACCTTAACACTGAAGCTTTCTTT,CASTDPRHLNTEAFF
.,TRBJ2-3,TRBV10-3,few,TGTGCCATCAGTGAAAGGGATACAGCTCGTGGAGATACGCAGTATTTT,CAISERDTARGDTQYF
.,TRBJ1-5,TRBV5-5,many,TGTGCCAGCAGCTTTGGGTACAATCAGCCCCAGCATTTT,CASSFGYNQPQHF
.,TRBJ1-6,TRBV11-2,many,TGTGCCAGCAGCCCAAGCGGGGTTTCACCCCTCCACTTT,CASSPSGVSPLHF
.,TRBJ2-1,TRBV29-1,many,TGCAGCGTTTCACCGATATTGGTGATAAATGAGCAGTTCTTC,CSVSPILVINEQFF
.,TRBJ1-3,TRBV4-1,.,TGCGCCAGCAGTAGCATAGGAAACACCATATATTTT,CASSSIGNTIYF
TRBD1,TRBJ1-6,TRBV5-1,many,TGCGCCAGCAGCCCCGGGACAGCGACTTCACCCCTCCACTTT,CASSPGTATSPLHF
.,TRBJ2-1,TRBV10-3,.,TGTGCCATCAGGGAGGCAGCTGAGCAGTTCTTC,CAIREAAEQFF
.,TRBJ1-1,TRBV6-5,few,TGTGCCAGCAAGTTACAGGTGAACACTGAAGCTTTCTTT,CASKLQVNTEAFF
.,TRBJ1-1,TRBV12-3/TRBV12-4,few,TGTGCCAGCAGTACTACGGCGAACACTGAAGCTTTCTTT,CASSTTANTEAFF
.,TRBJ1-4,TRBV5-1,many,TGCGCCAGCAGCTTGATGGGGGCGACTAATGAAAAACTGTTTTTT,CASSLMGATNEKLFF
TRBD1,TRBJ1-2,TRBV4-1,many,TGCGCCAGCAGCCAGGGGGACAGGGGGCCTAACTATGGCTACACCTTC,CASSQGDRGPNYGYTF
TRBD1,TRBJ1-2,TRBV20-1,few,TGCAGTGCTTCGCGACAGGGCTTGCTCTATGGCTACACCTTC,CSASRQGLLYGYTF
.,TRBJ2-2,TRBV7-2,few,TGTGCCAGCAGCTTAGAGTCGCGGGGGAACACCGGGGAGCTGTTTTTT,CASSLESRGNTGELFF
TRBD2,TRBJ2-2,TRBV7-8,many,TGTGCCAGCAGCCTTAGACTAGCGGGAGATAGCGGGGAGCTGTTTTTT,CASSLRLAGDSGELFF
.,TRBJ2-1,TRBV5-4,.,TGTGCCAGCAGCTTGGAGGGGCAGATCAATGAGCAGTTCTTC,CASSLEGQINEQFF
.,TRBJ2-2,TRBV14,many,TGTGCCAGCAGCCCCCTTGGGGGGTACACCGGGGAGCTGTTTTTT,CASSPLGGYTGELFF
.,TRBJ2-7,TRBV5-1,many,TGCGCCAGCAGCTTGAACAGGCAAAGCTCCTACGAGCAGTACTTC,CASSLNRQSSYEQYF
.,TRBJ1-1,TRBV9,once,TGTGCCAGCTCTCTGAGGGACGGTGAAGCTTTCTTT,CASSLRDGEAFF